Reported below is one T cell receptor beta chain. This clone came up once. No antigen is known for it. One base away there is no much larger clone; base qualities are not given. The germline V gene (reference sequence) provides CDR1 SEHNR and CDR2 FQNEAQ. There are 15 amino acids in the CDR3, from cysteine to phenylalanine inclusive. Solely the CDR3 DNA is kept, with 45 bases framed from the first base. V loses 5 bases, J loses 4 bases, and the germline ends lie 15 bases apart. The sample originates from a study of T cell responses to AZD1222 COVID-19 vaccine (dated by TCRdb to the early 2020s). With regard to the full study: AZD1222 recipients whose second dose came at about 4 weeks and those whose second dose came at about 12 weeks were combined into one group, since spike-specific TCR depth and breadth did not differ between the two schedules. A total of 230 or so trial participants underwent TCR sequencing, of whom 207 received two doses of AZD1222 and around 26 received two doses of the MenACWY control vaccine. Trial participants were enrolled into age subgroups of 18-55, 56-69 and 70-plus years, which contained approximately 150, 28 and 58 TCR-sequenced participants, respectively.

The CDR3 regions of human TCRbeta chains were subjected to immunosequencing. Turning to the authors' computational methods: Repertoire TCRs were matched against a reference library of SARS-CoV-2-specific TCRs generated with the MIRA antigen-specificity platform. Breadth was defined as the fraction of unique TCRs that were SARS-CoV-2-associated. Depth was defined as the fraction of total T cells that were SARS-CoV-2-associated. Using the MIRA data, each spike-specific TCR was assigned both to the spike region to which the TCR was reactive and to a CD4 or CD8 class. Log10-transformed breadth and depth values were compared by one-way ANOVA with Sidak's multiple comparisons tests. TCRdb mirrors the immuneACCESS table, restricted to in-frame sequences. Some clones are absent from its copies; in checked studies, under half trace to an unresolved V gene, and the reason for the others is unknown. V and J calls plus clone size are reproduced from that table; the DNA served to infer D and trimming. This sample is represented by under 200,000 clones; 88% of them were singletons. Over 4.5% of the sample is held by the ten biggest clonotypes.

The paper's findings and limits, for the study overall: The 56-69-year group was small, and its depth increase did not reach significance, likely because of low power. After two AZD1222 doses, both the breadth and the depth of spike-specific TCRs were significantly higher than at day 0 and than in MenACWY recipients. Most participants were white British and females outnumbered males, and the authors suggested that clonal diversity may have been underestimated. CD4 TCRs associated with the vaccine covered the entire spike protein, and the dominant responses were in regions 160-218 and 743-854. Reportedly, almost half of the unique spike-specific TCRs recognized epitopes lying outside the regions that are mutated in the B.1.351 and B.1.1.7 variants. Because no day 14 peak-response samples were available, repertoires were characterized only after the peak T cell response. Only six AZD1222 recipients were SARS-CoV-2 seropositive at baseline, limiting conclusions about previously exposed vaccinees.

This sample's time point label indicates: baseline before first vaccination. Samples from vaccinated people were obtained from the UK trials COV001 and COV002, which included a single-blind randomized controlled phase 2/3 trial of AZD1222 (ChAdOx1 nCoV-19) in healthy adults. For TCRbeta chain sequencing, PBMC samples were collected from trial participants at day 0 and at day 28 after the second dose. This sequence originates from an adult in good health. The chain is assembled from TRBV7-9 and TRBJ2-1, with no reliable assignment of the D segment. This sample comprised peripheral blood, obtained on day 0 of AZD1222 vaccination. The CDR3 has the sequence CASSPPAAQYNEQFF. The DNA sequence follows: TGTGCCAGCAGCCCCCCCGCGGCGCAGTACAATGAGCAGTTCTTC.